This T cell receptor (beta chain) was captured by sequencing in a study of T cell repertoires in cytomegalovirus infection. Broader study findings: Cumulative public TCR beta family frequency identified carriers of CMV plus the relevant HLA. Predominance within the ex vivo response was attributable to HLA-C-restricted CMV-specific TCR beta clonotypes.

TCRdb independently ran MiXCR on the reads; one entry per CDR3 protein. The sample records 150,000 to 200,000 distinct CDR3 sequences, approximately 28% being singletons. Concerning this clonotype: As yet, its antigen is unknown.

From germline, CDR1 is LNHNV and CDR2 YYDKDF (reference sequence). This CDR3 is 11 amino acids long. The V and J ends lost 3 bases and 5 bases respectively, with 4 bases between them. Sequencing input: PBMCs. The TCR originated in a human donor in good health (CMV status not recorded). Some clones in this sample may be carry-over from other donors' samples. V gene TRBV15 combines with J gene TRBJ1-1; D unclear. The CDR3 bases are TGTGCCACCAGCAGTGTAACTGAAGCTTTCTTT. Translating it yields CATSSVTEAFF. Full variable domain (outside the CDR3, taken from reference TRBV15 and TRBJ1-1): DAMVIQNPRYQVTQFGKPVTLSCSQTLNHNVMYWYQQKSSQAPKLLFHYYDKDFNNEADTPDNFQSRRPNTSFCFLDIRSPGLGDTAMYLCATSSVTEAFFGQGTRLTVV.